One sample yielded the 20 T cell receptor beta chains listed below, sequenced in a study of OX40 agonist ivuxolimab in advanced cancers. Libraries were constructed by the immunoSEQ multiplex PCR assay. TCRdb took this table from immuneACCESS and kept in-frame rearrangements with V and J called. Such tables lack part of the clones; where checked against another copy, unresolved V genes explain under half of the gap, and the rest is unexplained. This sample is represented by roughly 63,000 clones; about 88% of them were singletons. The ten most abundant clones make up about 11% of the sample. The sequences come from CD4+ or CD8+ T cells sorted from blood, collected in a trial of the OX40 agonist ivuxolimab. Receptors were obtained from an adult with an advanced solid tumor such as melanoma, head and neck, liver or kidney cancer.

The genes are TRBV27 and TRBJ2-5; no definite D call. V dropped 2 bases and J dropped 1 base, with 5 bases sitting between them. The germline V gene has CDR1 MNHEY and CDR2 SMNVEV (reference sequence). The CDR3 covers 13 residues. The CDR3 is CASSLGIQETQYF. CDR3 sequence (DNA): TGTGCCAGCAGTTTAGGCATCCAAGAGACCCAGTACTTC.

DNA of the CDR3: TGTGCCAGCAGCGCTGGTGGAGGGGCGAATCAGCCCCAGCATTTT. As protein: CASSAGGGANQPQHF. The V call is TRBV9, the J call TRBJ1-5; TRBD1 is a possible D gene (5 bases). The length of the CDR3 is 15 residues. The ends were cut back, 3 bases at V and 4 bases at J, with 14 bases in the middle. Germline V lookup: CDR1 SGDLS, CDR2 YYNGEE.

The V call is TRBV9, the J call TRBJ2-3; TRBD2 agrees at 9 bases. CDR3 length: 15 amino acids. V was clipped by 6 bases and J by 2 bases; unmatched bases: 7. Germline CDR1 reads SGDLS; CDR2 reads YYNGEE. In DNA form, the CDR3 reads TGTGCCAGCACCGGCGGGAGGGTACCCACAGATACGCAGTATTTT. This encodes CASTGGRVPTDTQYF.

The chain has TRBV15 and TRBJ1-4, with a possible D match to TRBD1 (5 bases). The CDR3 consists of 17 residues. CDR1 is LNHNV, CDR2 YYDKDF, per germline (reference sequence). Trimming took off 2 bases at V and 1 base at J, with 14 bases between the two ends. Here the CDR3 reads CATSRWSGALTNEKLFF. The CDR3 coding sequence is TGTGCCACCAGCAGATGGTCTGGGGCTCTAACTAATGAAAAACTGTTTTTT.

This chain connects TRBV9 to TRBJ2-7; no clear D. CDR1 is SGDLS and CDR2 is YYNGEE in the germline V gene. The length of the CDR3 is 15 residues. Trimming removed 4 bases at V and 3 bases at J, with 17 bases between. The CDR3 nucleotides read TGTGCCAGCAGCCCAACCCGCGTAGGCTTCTACGAGCAGTACTTC. This translates into CASSPTRVGFYEQYF. The whole variable domain, filled in from reference TRBV9 and TRBJ2-7, reads DSGVTQTPKHLITATGQRVTLRCSPRSGDLSVYWYQQSLDQGLQFLIQYYNGEERAKGNILERFSAQQFPDLHSELNLSSLELGDSALYFCASSPTRVGFYEQYFGPGTRLTVT.

V and J are TRBV14 and TRBJ1-2; no firm D call. CDR1 is SGHDN, CDR2 FVKESK, per germline. CDR3 length: 13 residues. V lost 2 bases, J lost 6 bases, and 10 bases lay in between. CDR3 protein: CASSQTHGNGYTF. As DNA, the CDR3 is TGTGCCAGCAGCCAAACCCACGGGAATGGCTACACCTTC.

This rearrangement joins TRBV19 to TRBJ2-3; TRBD1 is a possible D gene (6 bases). The germline CDR1 and CDR2 sequences are LNHDA and SQIVND (reference sequence). Deletions cut 6 bases from V and 4 bases from J, with 17 bases between. This CDR3 spans 15 amino acids. CDR3 amino acids: CASRPTGNRADTQYF. The DNA for the CDR3 is TGTGCCAGTAGACCCACAGGGAACCGGGCAGATACGCAGTATTTT.

This chain uses TRBV6-1 with TRBJ2-7; maybe TRBD1 (6 bases). V lost 1 base to trimming and J lost 1 base, with 11 bases between them. The CDR3 has 15 residues. Germline CDR1 reads MNHNS; CDR2 reads SASEGT. The CDR3 sequence: CASSEVGTRSYEQYF. CDR3 DNA: TGTGCCAGCAGTGAAGTTGGGACACGATCCTACGAGCAGTACTTC.

This rearrangement joins TRBV27 to TRBJ2-7, with 8 bases fitting TRBD2. V trimming: 6 bases; J trimming: 0 bases; junction bases outside the gene matches: 4. CDR3 length equals 14 residues. Per germline, CDR1 MNHEY and CDR2 SMNVEV (reference sequence). Here the CDR3 reads CASRPSGSSYEQYF. Here the CDR3 DNA reads TGTGCCAGCAGGCCCAGCGGGAGCTCCTACGAGCAGTACTTC.

This clone showed up just once. The rearrangement links TRBV5-5 to TRBJ1-1; possibly TRBD1 for D (6 bases). CDR1 is SGHKS, CDR2 YYEKEE, per germline (reference sequence). V was clipped by 4 bases and J by 5 bases, with 18 bases between them. CDR3 length equals 15 residues. The CDR3 loop is CASSLLGGTPTEAFF. The CDR3 DNA follows: TGTGCCAGCAGCCTTTTGGGGGGCACCCCAACTGAAGCTTTCTTT.

This clone was seen only a few times. This rearrangement joins TRBV27 to TRBJ2-2; D is uncertain. V was pared by 0 bases and J by 0 bases, with 14 bases between. Germline-derived CDR1 and CDR2 are MNHEY and SMNVEV (reference sequence). The CDR3 totals 18 residues. The DNA for the CDR3 is TGTGCCAGCAGTTTATCGATGGGTTGGGGAACGAACACCGGGGAGCTGTTTTTT. Translated: CASSLSMGWGTNTGELFF.

The J gene is TRBJ2-1, the V gene TRBV5-1; D is uncertain. Germline V CDR1 and CDR2: SGHRS, YFSETQ. This CDR3 has 15 amino acids. Trimming stripped 4 bases from V and 0 bases from J, with 11 bases between. The chain's CDR3 is CASSPYTFSYNEQFF. Written as DNA, the CDR3 is TGCGCCAGCAGCCCTTACACCTTCTCCTACAATGAGCAGTTCTTC.

The chain couples TRBV7-9 to TRBJ1-1; D is ambiguous. Germline values: CDR1 SEHNR, CDR2 FQNEAQ (reference sequence). This CDR3 has 12 residues. The V end was cut by 1 base, the J end by 8 bases, with 8 bases between. This CDR3 is CASSLGQGEAFF. For the CDR3, the DNA is TGTGCCAGCAGCTTAGGGCAAGGGGAAGCTTTCTTT.

The rearrangement uses TRBV7-9 and TRBJ1-1; D is ambiguous. Germline V CDR1 and CDR2: SEHNR, FQNEAQ (reference sequence). Trimming removed 8 bases at V and 7 bases at J, with 8 bases between. The CDR3 is 10 residues long. CDR3 sequence reads: CASGRNEAFF. The CDR3 DNA is TGTGCCAGCGGCAGAAATGAAGCTTTCTTT.

The chain employs TRBV27 and TRBJ2-1; 7 nucleotides match TRBD2. Germline CDR1 MNHEY, CDR2 SMNVEV (reference sequence). V was clipped by 6 bases and J by 7 bases; unmatched bases: 3. The CDR3 consists of 12 residues. The CDR3 protein is CASSRLANEQFF. The CDR3 DNA sequence: TGTGCCAGCAGCCGACTAGCTAATGAGCAGTTCTTC.

This clone has more than one count but fewer than ten. V and J are TRBV5-1 and TRBJ1-2; tentatively, D is TRBD1 (5 bases). Germline V gene sequence: CDR1 SGHRS, CDR2 YFSETQ. The CDR3 has 12 amino acids. The ends were cut back, 2 bases at V and 4 bases at J, with 6 bases in the middle. The CDR3 region is CASSLDSYGYTF. The CDR3, as DNA: TGCGCCAGCAGCTTAGACAGCTATGGCTACACCTTC.

The chain combines TRBV6-1 with TRBJ2-2, with D tentatively TRBD1 (5 bases). Germline values: CDR1 MNHNS, CDR2 SASEGT. The V end was cut by 9 bases, the J end by 6 bases, with 11 bases between. CDR3 size: 12 residues. Here the CDR3 DNA reads TGTGCCAGAGGGGCCCCCTCCGGGGAGCTGTTTTTT. This encodes CARGAPSGELFF.

The chain carries TRBV5-6 and TRBJ2-7; the D gene is possibly TRBD1 (6 bases). The germline CDR1 and CDR2 sequences are SGHDT and YYEEEE. This CDR3 is 12 amino acids long. The V end lost 4 bases, the J end lost 3 bases, and 8 bases lay between the germline ends. The CDR3 DNA follows: TGTGCCAGCAGCCCACAGGGCTACGAGCAGTACTTC. Translation: CASSPQGYEQYF.

The rearrangement uses TRBV5-8 and TRBJ1-1; the D gene is possibly TRBD1 (6 bases). The V gene lost 4 bases and the J gene lost 0 bases, with 7 bases spanning the gap. This CDR3 spans 13 amino acids. CDR1 is SGHTS and CDR2 is YDEGEE in the germline V gene. The CDR3 region is CASSRTVNTEAFF. The CDR3 DNA reads as TGTGCCAGCAGCCGGACAGTGAACACTGAAGCTTTCTTT.

The rearrangement links TRBV29-1 to TRBJ2-7, with D perhaps given as TRBD1 or TRBD2 (5 bases each). The CDR3 sequence is 15 residues long. Trimming removed 4 bases at V and 6 bases at J, with 22 bases between. Looked up from germline, CDR1 is SQVTM and CDR2 is ANQGSEA. The CDR3, as DNA: TGCAGCGTTGTCGGGGCCGATAGGTACTTGGGCGAGCAGTACTTC. Its translation is CSVVGADRYLGEQYF.